The 11 T cell receptor beta chains reported below all come from one sample, sequenced in a study of T cell repertoires in aging, cancer and after chemotherapy. The template was genomic DNA from peripheral blood, not RNA. A mixed TRB-A/B primer pool amplified rearranged TRB by multiplex touch-down PCR. TCRdb used MiXCR to reprocess the multiplex PCR reads, holding one entry per CDR3 protein. Here the sample spans about 11,000 distinct CDR3 sequences, roughly 29% being singletons. The sample comprised blood. These receptors were taken from a human donor in good health.

This clonotype showed up just a few times. This sequence joins TRBV18 and TRBJ1-1; D ambiguous. The CDR3 length is 13 residues. The germline V gene encodes CDR1 KGHSH and CDR2 LQKENI. Trimming pared 1 base from V and 7 bases from J, leaving 10 bases between. The CDR3 nucleotides read TGTGCCAGCTCACCACAAGGTCCGAGTGAAGCTTTCTTT. Protein product: CASSPQGPSEAFF.

The CDR3 region is CASSLTPPKWTGGGYNSPLHF. CDR3 in DNA: TGTGCCAGCAGTTTAACCCCCCCTAAATGGACAGGGGGCGGCTATAATTCACCCCTCCACTTT. This rearrangement joins TRBV28 to TRBJ1-6; 11 bases fit TRBD1. Per germline, CDR1 MDHEN and CDR2 SYDVKM. CDR3 length: 21 amino acids. Trimming at V came to 2 bases and at J to 3 bases, leaving 15 bases not matched to a gene.

The CDR3, as DNA: TGTGCCACCAGTGATTATAACGAGCAGTACTTC. It yields the protein CATSDYNEQYF. The V and J genes are TRBV24-1 and TRBJ2-7; no clear D gene. Trimming cost V 2 bases and J 5 bases, with 3 bases left between them. Germline lookup yields CDR1 KGHDR and CDR2 SFDVKD. The CDR3 runs to 11 residues.

The chain joins TRBV19 to TRBJ1-1; a weak D match, TRBD1 (5 bases). Germline V gene sequence: CDR1 LNHDA, CDR2 SQIVND (reference sequence). V lost 5 bases and J lost 4, with 14 bases in between. This CDR3 is 14 amino acids long. In nucleotides, the CDR3 is TGTGCCAGTAGTCTGTCCGGGACCACCACTGAAGCTTTCTTT. This translates into CASSLSGTTTEAFF.

This sequence joins TRBV12-3 or TRBV12-4 and TRBJ1-2; D ambiguous. The CDR3 covers 13 residues. V was pared by 4 bases and J by 3 bases, with 9 bases between. The CDR3 sequence: CASSYATHYGYTF. DNA of the CDR3: TGTGCCAGCAGTTATGCGACCCACTATGGCTACACCTTC.

The chain employs TRBV7-2 and TRBJ1-1; D gene uncertain. Germline-derived CDR1 and CDR2 are SGHTA and FQGNSA. V was clipped by 5 bases and J by 1 base, with 17 bases between them. The CDR3 has 16 amino acids. For the CDR3, the DNA is TGTGCCAGCAGCCCGCTAAGGGCCTCCTGGAACACTGAAGCTTTCTTT. This gives the protein CASSPLRASWNTEAFF. The full variable domain, with the rest looked up from reference TRBV7-2 and TRBJ1-1, is GAGVSQSPSNKVTEKGKDVELRCDPISGHTALYWYRQSLGQGLEFLIYFQGNSAPDKSGLPSDRFSAERTGGSVSTLTIQRTQQEDSAVYLCASSPLRASWNTEAFFGQGTRLTVV.

V is TRBV7-6 and J is TRBJ1-4; TRBD1 is a possible D gene (5 bases). V shed 2 bases and J shed 5 bases, with 9 bases lying between them. This CDR3 has 14 amino acids. Germline loops: CDR1 SGHVS, CDR2 FNYEAQ. CDR3 sequence reads: CASSLSGRNEKLFF. The CDR3 DNA reads TGTGCCAGCAGCTTATCAGGGAGAAATGAAAAACTGTTTTTT.

The chain recombines TRBV6-5 with TRBJ2-7; tentative D call: TRBD2 (6 bases). CDR1 is MNHEY, CDR2 SVGAGI, per germline. V was clipped by 3 bases and J by 4 bases, with 28 bases between them. This CDR3 is built from 19 residues. The CDR3 DNA follows: TGTGCCAGCAGTTATAGGTCTACTAGTACGGGGCTCCGGGGGTACGAGCAGTACTTC. It codes for CASSYRSTSTGLRGYEQYF.

The CDR3 loop is CASSLRVGGYTF. CDR3 nucleotide sequence: TGTGCCAGCAGTTTGAGGGTCGGTGGCTACACCTTC. The rearrangement joins TRBV28 to TRBJ1-2; no firm D call. The germline V and J ends were trimmed by 3 bases and 7 bases, with 9 bases remaining between them. Germline V CDR1 and CDR2: MDHEN, SYDVKM. The CDR3 extends over 12 amino acids.

The chain uses TRBV7-9 and TRBJ2-2, with 7 bases identical to TRBD2. The CDR3 is 13 amino acids. Germline V gene lookup returns CDR1 SEHNR and CDR2 FQNEAQ (reference sequence). Trimming at V came to 7 bases and at J to 5 bases, leaving 4 bases not matched to a gene. This chain's CDR3 is CASTLRGTGELFF. The CDR3 DNA is TGTGCCAGCACCCTGCGGGGGACCGGGGAGCTGTTTTTT.

The genes are TRBV12-3 or TRBV12-4 and TRBJ2-3; TRBD2 matches 7 bases. The CDR3 spans 17 residues. Losses at the gene ends were 1 base for V and 0 bases for J; bases not matched to a gene: 7. The CDR3 loop reads CASSLGSPGGSTDTQYF. The CDR3, as DNA: TGTGCCAGCAGTTTAGGTTCGCCGGGGGGAAGCACAGATACGCAGTATTTT.